This T cell receptor (beta chain) is from a study of post-analysis software for immune sequencing data. Overall study context: There were relapsing-remitting, secondary progressive and progressive-relapsing multiple sclerosis among the disease courses included. Study findings and constraints: Patients carried five TRBV segments more frequently than controls did, and TRBV5-6, TRBV5-1 and TRBV20-1 were among them. Samples sharing a preparation batch grouped tightly together when assessed by F measure. A significant reduction in normalized Chao1 diversity was observed in multiple sclerosis patients versus controls.

A remark on this clonotype: The antigen remains undetermined. The junction does not match germline at one end; this may be a read error.

Germline lookup yields CDR1 SSHAT and CDR2 FNYEAQ (reference sequence). The CDR3 is 16 residues long. The TCR beta cDNA libraries contained unique molecular identifiers. About 460,000 cDNA molecules were obtained from around 1 to 10 million T cells. TCRdb processed the PCR reads anew with MiXCR; each CDR3 protein has one entry. This sample has a few hundred thousand distinct CDR3 sequences, with roughly 38% found just once. The receptor's source is a girl under 18 with multiple sclerosis. Specimen: blood. V gene TRBV7-7 combines with J gene TRBJ2-7; 10 bases map to TRBD2. The J call may be wrong; the DNA end is better matched by TRBJ2-5. As DNA, the CDR3 is TGTGCTAGCAGCTTAGTGGCTAGCGGGGGCGCCGAGACCCAGTACTTC. Its protein is CASSLVASGGAETQYF.